These 25 T cell receptor beta chains came from one sample sequenced in a study of glioma-infiltrating T cells. Amplification of TCR alpha and beta CDR3 regions from RNA used iRepertoire nested multiplex PCR. TCRdb used MiXCR to reprocess the multiplex PCR reads, holding one entry per CDR3 protein. This table holds about 130,000 distinct CDR3 sequences, 20% to 25% found once. Source material: glioma tissue, nonneoplastic brain tissue, or PBMCs (not recorded which). Every receptor here comes from a human donor with low-grade glioma or glioblastoma, undergoing nonglioma brain surgery, or in good health (not recorded which).

This chain uses TRBV12-3 or TRBV12-4 with TRBJ2-1, with D possibly being TRBD2 (6 bases). The CDR3 extends over 13 amino acids. V lost 8 bases to trimming and J lost 9 bases, with 17 bases between them. CDR3 loop: CASSPEERAEQFF. Here the CDR3 DNA reads TGTGCCAGCTCCCCGGAGGAGCGGGCTGAGCAGTTCTTC.

As concerns this clonotype: The conserved phenylalanine or tryptophan normally closing the CDR3 is absent here, so this likely arose from a read error. The gene calls are TRBV6-2 or TRBV6-3 and TRBJ2-2; D is unclear. The germline CDR1 and CDR2 sequences are MNHEY and SVGEGT. V gave up 7 bases and J gave up 6 bases, with 15 bases separating them. This CDR3 contains 14 residues. CDR3 residues: CASMDIKGAGELFS. The CDR3 DNA is TGTGCCAGCATGGATATCAAAGGCGCCGGGGAGCTGTTTTCT.

The chain couples TRBV6-1 to TRBJ1-3, with D uncertain. Per germline, CDR1 MNHNS and CDR2 SASEGT. This CDR3 is built from 15 residues. V shed 0 bases and J shed 0 bases, with 6 bases lying between them. The CDR3, as DNA: TGTGCCAGCAGTGAAGCTCGGGGCTCTGGAAACACCATATATTTT. Translated: CASSEARGSGNTIYF.

This clonotype occurred many times. The chain recombines TRBV6-1 with TRBJ2-1; the D gene is possibly TRBD2 (6 bases). Between the trimmed V and J ends, which lost 5 bases and 8 bases, there was a span of 10 bases. The CDR3 runs to 12 residues. Germline CDR1 is MNHNS and CDR2 is SASEGT. CDR3 sequence: CASSYAGYEQFF. CDR3 nucleotide sequence: TGTGCCAGCAGTTACGCGGGGTATGAGCAGTTCTTC.

The chain joins TRBV2 to TRBJ1-2; 8 bases fit TRBD1. Germline V gene data show CDR1 as SNHLY and CDR2 as FYNNEI. V shed 7 bases, J shed 7 bases, and the junction held 8 bases outside the gene matches. This CDR3 comprises 13 residues. In DNA form, the CDR3 reads TGTGCCAGCACCCCGGACAGGGCTATTGGCTACACCTTC. Amino acids: CASTPDRAIGYTF.

This clonotype has ten or more counts. The gene calls are TRBV20-1 and TRBJ1-1; D is uncertain. Trimming shortened V by 5 bases and J by 6 bases, and 13 bases separated the two germline ends. In germline, CDR1 is DFQATT, CDR2 SNEGSKA (reference sequence). The CDR3 runs to 12 residues. CDR3 sequence reads: CSAPDVYPEAFF. CDR3 nucleotide sequence: TGCAGTGCTCCTGATGTGTATCCTGAAGCTTTCTTT.

This clonotype has at least ten counts. V is TRBV28 and J is TRBJ2-1; D unclear. This CDR3 contains 13 residues. Trimming took off 10 bases at V and 0 bases at J, with 10 bases between the two ends. Looked up from germline, CDR1 is MDHEN and CDR2 is SYDVKM. The CDR3 bases are TGTGCCACCTACCCGAGCTCCTACAATGAGCAGTTCTTC. This gives the protein CATYPSSYNEQFF. Combining the CDR3 with reference TRBV28 and TRBJ2-1 gives the whole variable domain DVKVTQSSRYLVKRTGEKVFLECVQDMDHENMFWYRQDPGLGLRLIYFSYDVKMKEKGDIPEGYSVSREKKERFSLILESASTNQTSMYLCATYPSSYNEQFFGPGTRLTVL.

This clonotype was observed a handful of times. The rearrangement uses TRBV5-1 and TRBJ1-1; 7 bases fit TRBD1. This CDR3 spans 15 amino acids. Germline CDR1 is SGHRS and CDR2 is YFSETQ. The V gene end was trimmed by 4 bases and the J gene end by 0 bases; junction bases not matched to a gene: 6. CDR3 protein: CASSRRQGLNTEAFF. The DNA of the CDR3 is TGCGCCAGCAGCCGACGACAGGGACTGAACACTGAAGCTTTCTTT. Full variable domain (missing parts from reference TRBV5-1 and TRBJ1-1): KAGVTQTPRYLIKTRGQQVTLSCSPISGHRSVSWYQQTPGQGLQFLFEYFSETQRNKGNFPGRFSGRQFSNSRSEMNVSTLELGDSALYLCASSRRQGLNTEAFFGQGTRLTVV.

This clonotype turned up a few times. The CDR3 DNA reads as TGTGCCACCAGTGATTGGGTCCTTGGCTACACCTTC. Its translation: CATSDWVLGYTF. The chain couples TRBV24-1 to TRBJ1-2; no clear D. The CDR3 totals 12 residues. Trimming removed 2 bases from V and 7 bases from J, with 7 bases in between. Germline assignment: CDR1 KGHDR and CDR2 SFDVKD.

This clonotype occurred many times. The chain couples TRBV27 to TRBJ2-5; 7 bases fit TRBD2. Germline V gene data show CDR1 as MNHEY and CDR2 as SMNVEV (reference sequence). CDR3 length: 16 amino acids. The ends lost 6 bases at V and 1 base at J; junction bases unmatched: 11. The CDR3: CASRPSPGGTQETQYF. In nucleotides, the CDR3 is TGTGCCAGCAGACCTTCCCCCGGGGGGACCCAAGAGACCCAGTACTTC.

This clonotype was seen only once. This may arise from a read error, as a much more abundant clone is one base away. The chain recombines TRBV12-3 or TRBV12-4 with TRBJ2-3; no firm D call. Trimming stripped 6 bases from V and 4 bases from J, with 14 bases between. This CDR3 contains 14 residues. The CDR3 nucleotides read TGTGCCAGCAGGCCCCCGGTTCGGGCAGATACGCAGTATTTT. Amino acids: CASRPPVRADTQYF.

There are a few counts of this clonotype. The chain uses TRBV24-1 and TRBJ1-2; possible D gene TRBD1, 6 bases. This CDR3 has 13 amino acids. Germline V gives CDR1 KGHDR, CDR2 SFDVKD. V shed 4 bases and J shed 8 bases, with 13 bases lying between them. The CDR3 nucleotides are TGTGCCACCAGTGACCGGACAGCGTGGGGCTACACCTTC. It is translated as CATSDRTAWGYTF.

The chain is built from TRBV20-1 and TRBJ2-5, with D perhaps matching TRBD2 (7 bases). Between the trimmed V and J ends, which lost 0 bases and 3 bases, there was a span of 14 bases. CDR1 DFQATT and CDR2 SNEGSKA come from the germline V gene (reference sequence). The CDR3 covers 15 residues. The CDR3 nucleotides read TGCAGTGCTAGAGATGGGGGGGAGGGGGAAGAGACCCAGTACTTC. It encodes CSARDGGEGEETQYF.

The chain has TRBV6-1 and TRBJ1-3; D is unresolved. CDR1 is MNHNS and CDR2 is SASEGT in the germline V gene. V lost 5 bases and J 1 base, leaving 18 bases between the germline ends. CDR3 length equals 17 residues. CDR3 sequence: CASSNRAIRVSGNTIYF. CDR3 DNA sequence: TGTGCCAGCAGTAACCGGGCCATCCGGGTTTCTGGAAACACCATATATTTT.

The chain has TRBV20-1 and TRBJ1-1; tentatively, D is TRBD1 (5 bases). This CDR3 region has 14 residues. V dropped 3 bases and J dropped 4 bases, with 15 bases sitting between them. Germline loops: CDR1 DFQATT, CDR2 SNEGSKA (reference sequence). This chain's CDR3 is CSASVGRQGTEAFF. As DNA, the CDR3 is TGCAGTGCTAGCGTTGGACGTCAGGGCACTGAAGCTTTCTTT.

A note on this clonotype: The junction differs from germline at one of its ends, possibly a read error. CDR3: CASSLRGGGGVGTEYF. In DNA, the CDR3 is TGTGCCAGCAGTCTCCGGGGTGGCGGGGGGGTTGGTACGGAGTATTTT. This chain links TRBV28 with TRBJ2-3; 9 nucleotides agree with TRBD2. CDR3 size: 16 residues. Germline V gene data show CDR1 as MDHEN and CDR2 as SYDVKM.

The rearrangement links TRBV6-2 or TRBV6-3 to TRBJ2-3; 12 bases are shared with TRBD2. The germline gives CDR1 MNHEY, CDR2 SVGEGT. V trimming: 2 bases; J trimming: 7 bases; junction bases outside the gene matches: 7. This CDR3 is 16 amino acids long. CDR3 DNA sequence: TGTGCCAGCAGTTACCCTCTAGCGGGGGGGCCTAATACGCAGTATTTT. Its translation: CASSYPLAGGPNTQYF.

About this clonotype itself: Since no conserved phenylalanine or tryptophan closes the CDR3, a read error is the likely cause. The chain couples TRBV28 to TRBJ1-1; TRBD1 is a possible D gene (5 bases). The germline CDR1 and CDR2 sequences are MDHEN and SYDVKM. The V gene lost 6 bases and the J gene lost 0 bases, with 17 bases spanning the gap. The CDR3 covers 16 residues. The chain's CDR3 is CASSPQQVPMNTEAFL. The CDR3 DNA reads TGTGCCAGCAGCCCACAACAGGTCCCTATGAACACTGAAGCTTTCCTT.

V gene TRBV20-1 combines with J gene TRBJ2-5; 8 bases are a match to TRBD2. Trimming at V came to 1 base and at J to 3 bases, leaving 13 bases not matched to a gene. This CDR3 spans 17 amino acids. From germline, CDR1 is DFQATT and CDR2 SNEGSKA (reference sequence). For the CDR3, the DNA is TGCAGTGCTAGAGGCCTCCCCGGGACTAGGGGCGAAGAGACCCAGTACTTC. Its translation is CSARGLPGTRGEETQYF.

This clonotype was picked up many times. V gene TRBV20-1 combines with J gene TRBJ2-1; 12 nucleotides match TRBD2. From germline, CDR1 is DFQATT and CDR2 SNEGSKA (reference sequence). CDR3 length equals 12 residues. With V trimmed by 6 bases and J by 13 bases, 7 bases remained unmatched. In DNA form, the CDR3 reads TGCAGTGCACCCCTAGCGGGGGGGCCACAGTTCTTC. Protein: CSAPLAGGPQFF.

This clonotype was seen repeatedly, ten times or more. The chain couples TRBV6-1 to TRBJ1-6; TRBD1 matches 9 bases. With 10 bases clipped from V and 7 bases from J, the junction kept 8 bases outside the gene matches. This CDR3 contains 14 residues. Germline values: CDR1 MNHNS, CDR2 SASEGT. CDR3 nucleotides: TGTGCCATCGGGAGGGACAGGGTCAATTCACCCCTCCACTTT. This codes for CAIGRDRVNSPLHF.

This clonotype was detected a few times. The J gene is TRBJ2-3, the V gene TRBV7-3, with D perhaps assigned TRBD1 or TRBD2 (5 bases each). Trimming took 5 bases from V and 4 from J, leaving 13 bases between them. The CDR3 is 14 residues long. The germline V gene has CDR1 SGHTA and CDR2 FQGTGA. The CDR3 loop is CASSHRDLADTQYF. CDR3 DNA sequence: TGTGCCAGCAGCCACCGGGACCTAGCAGATACGCAGTATTTT.

V is TRBV12-3 or TRBV12-4 and J is TRBJ1-3; D perhaps matches TRBD1 (5 bases). The V end was cut by 5 bases, the J end by 3 bases, with 14 bases between. CDR3 length equals 15 residues. The DNA for the CDR3 is TGTGCCAGCAGTACAACCGGGACGGGTGGAAACACCATATATTTT. Translated: CASSTTGTGGNTIYF.

CDR3 region: CSVERDRGLETQYF. The CDR3 DNA sequence: TGCAGCGTTGAACGGGACAGGGGGTTGGAGACCCAGTACTTC. The J gene is TRBJ2-5, the V gene TRBV29-1; 11 bases are shared with TRBD1. This CDR3 contains 14 residues. After removal of 2 bases from V and 5 bases from J, the junction contained 4 bases not matched to a gene. In germline, CDR1 is SQVTM, CDR2 ANQGSEA.

The V gene is TRBV29-1, the J gene TRBJ1-2; D gene ambiguous. CDR3 length equals 12 residues. Germline CDR1 is SQVTM and CDR2 is ANQGSEA. V gave up 7 bases and J gave up 5 bases, with 14 bases separating them. This CDR3 is CSAEELRYGYTF. The CDR3 DNA is TGCAGCGCAGAGGAGCTTCGGTATGGCTACACCTTC.